This entry features one T cell receptor beta chain sequence. The length of the CDR3 is 17 residues. With 2 bases removed from V and 2 bases from J, the gap between germline ends came to 17 bases. CDR1 and CDR2 from the germline V gene are MDHEN and SYDVKM. This entry belongs to a study of shared T cell receptors in the human thymus. Assay: immunoSEQ multiplex PCR; the TCRdb copy retains only in-frame clones and omits some. Of approximately 400,000 clones in the sample, more than 85% were seen once. This sequence joins TRBV28 and TRBJ2-3; D is possibly TRBD1 (5 bases). The receptor comes from a human donor. Sequencing used thymocytes. CDR3 nucleotides: TGTGCCAGCAGTTTAGACAGACCCTCAGTCTACACAGATACGCAGTATTTT. Its translation is CASSLDRPSVYTDTQYF.